What follows are 16 T cell receptor beta chains derived from one specimen sequenced in a study of response to subunit inactivated influenza vaccine. TCRdb called the RT-PCR reads again in MiXCR, with one record for every CDR3 protein. The table lists 560,000 or so distinct CDR3 sequences, approximately 7.1% of them singletons. The source was PBMCs from blood, collected 23 months after vaccination. The receptor source for this set is a man between 50 and 69 years old who received an inactivated influenza vaccine.

This clonotype was seen many times. The rearrangement uses TRBV20-1 and TRBJ2-1; 9 bases fit TRBD2. Germline loops: CDR1 DFQATT, CDR2 SNEGSKA (reference sequence). With V trimmed by 2 bases and J by 4 bases, 6 bases remained unmatched. The CDR3 runs 15 residues. CDR3 loop: CSARLAGLRYNEQFF. CDR3 coding DNA: TGCAGTGCTAGACTAGCGGGGCTGAGATACAATGAGCAGTTCTTC.

The genes are TRBV20-1 and TRBJ2-7, with D uncertain. CDR3 length: 16 amino acids. V shed 5 bases and J shed 0 bases, with 20 bases lying between them. Germline V gene data show CDR1 as DFQATT and CDR2 as SNEGSKA (reference sequence). Here the CDR3 DNA reads TGCAGTGCTCCACAACCATCCTGGGCAGGCTCCTACGAGCAGTACTTC. Residues: CSAPQPSWAGSYEQYF.

A few counts support this clonotype. This rearrangement joins TRBV20-1 to TRBJ1-5; tentatively, D is TRBD1 (6 bases). Trimming removed 3 bases at V and 11 bases at J, with 8 bases between. Looked up from germline, CDR1 is DFQATT and CDR2 is SNEGSKA (reference sequence). There are 10 residues in the CDR3. The CDR3 sequence: CSASTGTQHF. The CDR3 DNA is TGCAGTGCTAGTACAGGGACCCAGCATTTT.

This clonotype was seen a few times. The chain carries TRBV6-5 and TRBJ1-2, with no clear D. Trimming stripped 4 bases from V and 7 bases from J, with 19 bases between. Per germline, CDR1 MNHEY and CDR2 SVGAGI. The CDR3 loop spans 15 amino acids. The CDR3: CASSLDRRTVSGYTF. CDR3 sequence (DNA): TGTGCCAGCAGTTTGGACCGAAGGACCGTTAGTGGCTACACCTTC.

The chain recombines TRBV18 with TRBJ1-1, with TRBD1 as a possible D gene (5 bases). This CDR3 has 17 amino acids. Trimming took off 1 base at V and 2 bases at J, with 17 bases between the two ends. The V gene's germline CDR1 is KGHSH and CDR2 LQKENI. The CDR3 sequence is CASSPLDLGRANTEAFF. CDR3 sequence (DNA): TGTGCCAGCTCACCACTTGATCTGGGCAGGGCCAACACTGAAGCTTTCTTT. The full variable domain, with the rest looked up from reference TRBV18 and TRBJ1-1, is NAGVMQNPRHLVRRRGQEARLRCSPMKGHSHVYWYRQLPEEGLKFMVYLQKENIIDESGMPKERFSAEFPKEGPSILRIQQVVRGDSAAYFCASSPLDLGRANTEAFFGQGTRLTVV.

This chain links TRBV4-1 with TRBJ1-1, with unresolved D. The V gene lost 3 bases and the J gene lost 0 bases, with 11 bases spanning the gap. CDR3 length: 15 residues. CDR1 and CDR2 (germline): MGHRA, YSYEKL. This chain's CDR3 is CASSHVGGMNTEAFF. In DNA form, the CDR3 reads TGCGCCAGCAGCCATGTAGGTGGTATGAACACTGAAGCTTTCTTT.

The chain combines TRBV12-3 or TRBV12-4 with TRBJ1-2; TRBD1 might be the D (6 bases). The CDR3 has 17 amino acids. With 8 bases removed from V and 4 bases from J, the gap between germline ends came to 26 bases. CDR3 sequence reads: CASGPGGGGERIYGYTF. CDR3 bases: TGTGCCAGCGGGCCCGGAGGGGGGGGCGAGAGAATCTATGGCTACACCTTC.

The rearrangement uses TRBV20-1 and TRBJ1-5; 8 bases are a match to TRBD1. V was clipped by 3 bases and J by 9 bases; unmatched bases: 13. The CDR3 runs 15 residues. Looked up from germline, CDR1 is DFQATT and CDR2 is SNEGSKA (reference sequence). The CDR3 DNA follows: TGCAGTGCTAGTTCCGGACAGGGTCGGATGCGGCCCCAGCATTTT. This translates into CSASSGQGRMRPQHF.

The V and J genes are TRBV4-3 and TRBJ2-2; the match to TRBD2 covers 8 bases. The germline gives CDR1 LGHNA, CDR2 YSLEER. The CDR3 sequence is 18 residues long. V trimming: 0 bases; J trimming: 4 bases; junction bases outside the gene matches: 10. The CDR3, as DNA: TGCGCCAGCAGCCAAGATCCGGGAGGCGGGAGGTTCACCGGGGAGCTGTTTTTT. Amino acid sequence: CASSQDPGGGRFTGELFF.

The chain is built from TRBV5-1 and TRBJ1-2; possible D gene TRBD1, 5 bases. This CDR3 comprises 15 residues. CDR1 and CDR2 from the germline V gene are SGHRS and YFSETQ. Trimming stripped 3 bases from V and 4 bases from J, with 16 bases between. As DNA, the CDR3 is TGCGCCAGCAGCTCATCGGGACGGAATTTCTATGGCTACACCTTC. Translated, it gives CASSSSGRNFYGYTF.

This chain connects TRBV6-1 to TRBJ2-5; TRBD1 matches 7 bases. Germline V lookup: CDR1 MNHNS, CDR2 SASEGT. The CDR3 is made up of 13 amino acids. V trimming: 6 bases; J trimming: 3 bases; junction bases outside the gene matches: 4. CDR3 amino acids: CASSQQGKETQYF. CDR3 DNA: TGTGCCAGCAGCCAACAGGGGAAAGAGACCCAGTACTTC.

This clonotype was detected only a few times. This rearrangement joins TRBV20-1 to TRBJ1-5, with no clear D. This CDR3 is built from 11 residues. Germline CDR1 is DFQATT and CDR2 is SNEGSKA (reference sequence). CDR3 residues: CGWKEARPQHF. The CDR3 region has the DNA TGCGGATGGAAGGAGGCGCGGCCCCAGCATTTT.

This clonotype was picked up a small number of times. The rearrangement joins TRBV4-2 to TRBJ2-3; the match to TRBD2 covers 7 bases. V lost 0 bases, J lost 4 bases, and 10 bases stayed unmatched. The CDR3 length is 17 residues. CDR1 is LGHNA, CDR2 YNFKEQ, per germline. CDR3 in DNA: TGTGCCAGCAGCCAAGACGTCCCGGGAGGTGATGCAGATACGCAGTATTTT. This gives the protein CASSQDVPGGDADTQYF.

The chain carries TRBV2 and TRBJ2-7, with D possibly TRBD2 on 6 matching bases. From germline, CDR1 is SNHLY and CDR2 FYNNEI. This CDR3 has 13 amino acids. V lost 5 bases, J lost 5 bases, and 13 bases lay in between. The CDR3 region has the DNA TGTGCCAGCAGTCGGCGGGAAGACCACGAGCAGTACTTC. This encodes CASSRREDHEQYF. Supplemented by reference TRBV2 and TRBJ2-7, the full variable domain reads EPEVTQTPSHQVTQMGQEVILRCVPISNHLYFYWYRQILGQKVEFLVSFYNNEISEKSEIFDDQFSVERPDGSNFTLKIRSTKLEDSAMYFCASSRREDHEQYFGPGTRLTVT.

This clonotype was detected ten times or more. The rearrangement joins TRBV7-9 to TRBJ2-1, with TRBD2 matching 10 bases. CDR3 length: 15 amino acids. V trimming: 2 bases; J trimming: 8 bases; junction bases outside the gene matches: 6. Germline V CDR1 and CDR2: SEHNR, FQNEAQ (reference sequence). The CDR3 loop reads CASSLPSGSFDEQFF. The CDR3 DNA reads as TGTGCCAGCAGCTTACCTAGCGGGAGTTTTGATGAGCAGTTCTTC.

The table lists this clonotype with many counts. The chain uses TRBV4-2 and TRBJ2-5, with TRBD2 as a possible D gene (5 bases). This CDR3 has 16 amino acids. The germline V gene has CDR1 LGHNA and CDR2 YNFKEQ. The V end was cut by 0 bases, the J end by 3 bases, with 14 bases between. CDR3 in amino acids: CASSQDPLASKETQYF. CDR3 coding DNA: TGTGCCAGCAGCCAAGATCCCCTAGCCAGTAAAGAGACCCAGTACTTC.